A single TCR beta chain is shown here with its context. Its antigen is as yet unknown. The J segment lost 3 bases and the V segment lost 5 bases, leaving 6 bases of the junction unmatched. Germline V gene lookup returns CDR1 SGHNT and CDR2 YENEEA. This CDR3 contains 16 residues. Sequencing was at deep level. The table came from immunoSEQ multiplex PCR; TCRdb's copy has only in-frame clones and leaves some out. The sample includes roughly 1,500,000 clones, 98% of them seen just once. This sample is drawn from a study of shared clonotypes between healthy human individuals. General study results and limits: An effect of sequencing depth on clonotype sharing among donors was expected.

This clonotype was obtained from a young man in good health. This chain joins TRBV11-3 and TRBJ2-2; 10 bases match TRBD2. The sample taken for sequencing was naive CD4+ T cells sorted from blood. Documented subset: CD45RA+ positively selected. The chain's CDR3 is CASSTSSGRYTGELFF. The CDR3, as DNA: TGTGCCAGCAGCACATCTAGCGGGAGATACACCGGGGAGCTGTTTTTT.